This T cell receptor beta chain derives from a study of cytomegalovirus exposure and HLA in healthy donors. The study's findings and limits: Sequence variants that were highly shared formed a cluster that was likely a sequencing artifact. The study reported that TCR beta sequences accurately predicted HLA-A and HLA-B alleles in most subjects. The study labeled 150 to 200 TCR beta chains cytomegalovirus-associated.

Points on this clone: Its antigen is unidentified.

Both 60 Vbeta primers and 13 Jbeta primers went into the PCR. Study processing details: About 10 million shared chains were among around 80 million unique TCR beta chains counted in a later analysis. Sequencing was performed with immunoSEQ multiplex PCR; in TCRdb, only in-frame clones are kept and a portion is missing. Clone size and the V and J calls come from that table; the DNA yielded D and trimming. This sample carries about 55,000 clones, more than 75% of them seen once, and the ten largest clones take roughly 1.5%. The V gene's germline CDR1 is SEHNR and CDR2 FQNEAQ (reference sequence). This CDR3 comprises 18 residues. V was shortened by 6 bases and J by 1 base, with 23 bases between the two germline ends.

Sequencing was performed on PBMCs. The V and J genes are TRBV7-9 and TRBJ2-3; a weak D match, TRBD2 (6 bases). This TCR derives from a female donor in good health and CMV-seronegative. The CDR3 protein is CASSHSADRGSRTDTQYF. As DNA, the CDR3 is TGTGCCAGCAGTCACTCAGCCGACCGGGGGTCTCGCACAGATACGCAGTATTTT. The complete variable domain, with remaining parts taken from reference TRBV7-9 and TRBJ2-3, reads DTGVSQNPRHKITKRGQNVTFRCDPISEHNRLYWYRQTLGQGPEFLTYFQNEAQLEKSRLLSDRFSAERPKGSFSTLEIQRTEQGDSAMYLCASSHSADRGSRTDTQYFGPGTRLTVL.